The clone carrying this T cell receptor beta chain has a handful of counts. The data derive from a study of early T cells in non-severe SARS-CoV-2 infection. Study in general: The sequenced material was bulk RNA from unsorted whole blood, and its chains were unpaired.

The CDR3 spans 16 residues. CDR1 and CDR2 (germline): MDHEN, SYDVKM. V gave up 6 bases and J gave up 4 bases, with 21 bases separating them. Each cDNA molecule carried a unique molecular identifier. TCRdb re-called the 5' RACE reads through MiXCR, storing one row per CDR3 protein. The table has 45,000 to 70,000 distinct CDR3 sequences, roughly 11% seen once. This rearrangement joins TRBV28 to TRBJ1-2; possibly TRBD1 for D (6 bases). The specimen was whole blood. The clonotype was recovered from an adult who was a healthcare worker with PCR-confirmed SARS-CoV-2 infection or an uninfected control (not recorded which). The CDR3 sequence: CASSNRAARGAYGYTF. CDR3 nucleotides: TGTGCCAGCAGCAACCGGGCCGCACGGGGGGCCTATGGCTACACCTTC.